Each of the 10 T cell receptor beta chains below was sequenced from the same sample in a study of identifying expanded T cells in peripheral blood. Profiled with immunoSEQ multiplex PCR; TCRdb holds only in-frame clones, not every one. The table records approximately 86,000 clones, about 85% of them present only once. Material: blood. These receptors were collected from a person aged 18 to 75 in good health.

The genes are TRBV19 and TRBJ2-7; D is perhaps TRBD1 (5 bases). CDR3 length: 15 amino acids. Germline loops: CDR1 LNHDA, CDR2 SQIVND (reference sequence). Trimming stripped 1 base from V and 0 bases from J, with 10 bases between. The CDR3 nucleotides are TGTGCCAGTAGTATAGGGATAGACAGCTCCTACGAGCAGTACTTC. Amino acid sequence: CASSIGIDSSYEQYF. Using reference TRBV19 and TRBJ2-7 for the parts outside the CDR3, the full variable domain is DGGITQSPKYLFRKEGQNVTLSCEQNLNHDAMYWYRQDPGQGLRLIYYSQIVNDFQKGDIAEGYSVSREKKESFPLTVTSAQKNPTAFYLCASSIGIDSSYEQYFGPGTRLTVT.

The chain employs TRBV7-7 and TRBJ2-2; D is uncertain. From germline, CDR1 is SSHAT and CDR2 FNYEAQ (reference sequence). Trimming took off 1 base at V and 4 bases at J, with 7 bases between the two ends. The CDR3 consists of 14 residues. The CDR3 region is CASSLEHATGELFF. For the CDR3, the DNA is TGTGCCAGCAGCTTAGAGCACGCCACCGGGGAGCTGTTTTTT.

The DNA for the CDR3 is TGTGCCAGCAGCTTCTTCCGGGGGCCCTCCTACGAGCAGTACTTC. The encoded protein is CASSFFRGPSYEQYF. This chain links TRBV11-2 with TRBJ2-7; D tentatively reads TRBD1 or TRBD2 (6 bases each). From germline, CDR1 is SGHAT and CDR2 FQNNGV. Trimming cost V 3 bases and J 0 bases, with 12 bases left between them. The CDR3 totals 15 residues.

V usage is TRBV25-1 and J usage is TRBJ1-2, with D possibly being TRBD1 (6 bases). The CDR3 contains 18 residues. V was pared by 3 bases and J by 2 bases, with 22 bases between. CDR1 and CDR2 (germline): MGHDK, SYGVNS. CDR3 in DNA: TGTGCCAGCAGTGAGCAAAGGGGGGGGAATCGGGACAACTATGGCTACACCTTC. Translated: CASSEQRGGNRDNYGYTF.

CDR3 region: CASSQDGGGGRMDTQYF. The CDR3 DNA reads TGCGCCAGCAGCCAAGATGGGGGCGGTGGAAGAATGGATACGCAGTATTTT. This chain links TRBV4-1 with TRBJ2-3; TRBD1 is a possible D gene (6 bases). The CDR3 has 17 amino acids. The V and J ends lost 0 bases and 6 bases respectively, with 19 bases between them. Germline V CDR1 and CDR2: MGHRA, YSYEKL.

The chain uses TRBV30 and TRBJ2-5; tentatively, D is TRBD1 (5 bases). The CDR3 sequence is 15 residues long. CDR1 is GTSNPN and CDR2 is SVGIG in the germline V gene (reference sequence). Trimming took off 0 bases at V and 5 bases at J, with 16 bases between the two ends. The CDR3 DNA is TGTGCCTGGAGTGTAGGGGCTCCAGGAGTCGAGACCCAGTACTTC. Residues: CAWSVGAPGVETQYF. The complete variable domain, with remaining parts taken from reference TRBV30 and TRBJ2-5, reads SQTIHQWPATLVQPVGSPLSLECTVEGTSNPNLYWYRQAAGRGLQLLFYSVGIGQISSEVPQNLSASRPQDRQFILSSKKLLLSDSGFYLCAWSVGAPGVETQYFGPGTRLLVL.

The rearrangement links TRBV6-5 to TRBJ1-4; unclear D gene. The CDR3 sequence is 15 residues long. Trimming shortened V by 0 bases and J by 7 bases, and 12 bases separated the two germline ends. Per germline, CDR1 MNHEY and CDR2 SVGAGI. This chain's CDR3 is CASSYSPGSPEKLFF. CDR3 in DNA: TGTGCCAGCAGTTACTCACCCGGGAGCCCTGAAAAACTGTTTTTT.

The chain employs TRBV19 and TRBJ2-3, with a weak D call TRBD1 (6 bases). CDR3 length: 15 residues. The germline gives CDR1 LNHDA, CDR2 SQIVND (reference sequence). The V and J ends lost 3 bases and 2 bases respectively, with 12 bases between them. In nucleotides, the CDR3 is TGTGCCAGTAGTATGGGGGCGCGGTTCACAGATACGCAGTATTTT. It is translated as CASSMGARFTDTQYF.

This sequence joins TRBV29-1 and TRBJ2-7, with a possible D match to TRBD1 (5 bases). This CDR3 has 13 amino acids. Trimming removed 6 bases at V and 2 bases at J, with 14 bases between. CDR1 is SQVTM, CDR2 ANQGSEA, per germline. The chain's CDR3 is CSVQGITAYEQYF. For the CDR3, the DNA is TGCAGCGTCCAGGGCATTACCGCCTACGAGCAGTACTTC.

This clone was observed a handful of times. The chain uses TRBV7-2 and TRBJ2-7; 9 bases are a match to TRBD1. The V gene end was trimmed by 4 bases and the J gene end by 10 bases; junction bases not matched to a gene: 11. The V gene's germline CDR1 is SGHTA and CDR2 FQGNSA. The CDR3 extends over 14 amino acids. This chain's CDR3 is CASSSRVTGGTQYF. CDR3 DNA: TGTGCCAGCAGCTCGCGGGTTACAGGGGGCACACAGTACTTC.